This T cell receptor (beta chain) is from a study of siplizumab effects on memory and regulatory T cells. Study outcomes and limitations: No more than a minor fraction of alloreactive clones could be traced back to unstimulated subsets. Alloreactive sequences traceable to unstimulated CD4+ memory cells were significantly reduced by siplizumab. The majority of clones, roughly 80-95% of proliferating CD4+ or CD8+ clones, lacked an assignable naive or memory phenotype. The study did not confirm that proliferating Tregs from siplizumab cultures were suppressive.

The junction had 3 bases not matched to a gene; V was cut back by 6 bases and J by 7 bases. From germline, CDR1 is MDHEN and CDR2 SYDVKM. This CDR3 contains 13 residues. The repertoire was sequenced with immunoSEQ multiplex PCR; TCRdb's copy has only in-frame clones and lacks some. The sample includes approximately 92,000 clones, 85% to 95% seen only once; the top ten take about 1.4%. As regards this clone: Its cognate antigen is unknown.

The chain carries TRBV28 and TRBJ1-4; 9 bases line up with TRBD1. This clonotype was obtained from a human donor in good health. Specimen: non-Treg CD4+ T cells sorted from blood. The CDR3 nucleotides read TGTGCCAGCAGGTACAGGGGGCCTGAAAAACTGTTTTTT. This sequence encodes CASRYRGPEKLFF.